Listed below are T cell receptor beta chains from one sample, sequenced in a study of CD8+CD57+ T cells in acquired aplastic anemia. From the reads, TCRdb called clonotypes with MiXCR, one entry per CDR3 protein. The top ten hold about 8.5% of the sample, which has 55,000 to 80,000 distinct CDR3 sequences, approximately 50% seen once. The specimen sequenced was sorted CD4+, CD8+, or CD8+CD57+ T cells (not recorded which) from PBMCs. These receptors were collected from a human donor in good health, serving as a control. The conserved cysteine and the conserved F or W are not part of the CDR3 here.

ASSDTAGTDLPYEQY,TRBJ2-7,TRBV25-1
ATSDSGWGEETQY,TRBJ2-5,TRBV24-1
ASSSGDYGYT,TRBJ1-2,TRBV5-4
ASSAGELF,TRBJ2-2,TRBV9
ASSLYGTNTGELF,TRBJ2-2,TRBV7-9
ASKSGTGSNQPQH,TRBJ1-5,TRBV2
AWSVFKTGGSGANVLT,TRBJ2-6,TRBV30
ASSQAESPNTGELF,TRBJ2-2,TRBV4-2
SARDHGAEYYGYT,TRBJ1-2,TRBV20-1
ASSEFVRNTGELF,TRBJ2-2,TRBV10-1
ASLFDHEQF,TRBJ2-1,TRBV25-1
ASSLESERQY,TRBJ2-7,TRBV13
ASSQGVTGWGEKLF,TRBJ1-4,TRBV3-1
ASRTGTGDNQPQH,TRBJ1-5,TRBV2
ASSLRGLAGPGELF,TRBJ2-2,TRBV11-2
ASSEMRGGPSNYGYT,TRBJ1-2,TRBV6-1
SASRYGGEGTDTQY,TRBJ2-3,TRBV20-1
ASSPQGSNEKLF,TRBJ1-4,TRBV2
SATEGMVTEAF,TRBJ1-1,TRBV20-1
ASDEQGWGELF,TRBJ2-2,TRBV2
AISESQGAREQY,TRBJ2-7,TRBV10-3
ATSGQNNEQF,TRBJ2-1,TRBV24-1
SARYPPVNTEAF,TRBJ1-1,TRBV20-1
ASSDVGYGYT,TRBJ1-2,TRBV25-1
ASARTSGIADEQY,TRBJ2-7,TRBV2
ASSFSGRNTEAF,TRBJ1-1,TRBV6-5
ASKSRDIGGYT,TRBJ1-2,TRBV6-1
ASSPPVQSGYT,TRBJ1-2,TRBV7-9
ASSPLQWGNDEAF,TRBJ1-1,TRBV18
ASSLQGLLRDEKLF,TRBJ1-4,TRBV7-2
ASSLKGAGKAGANVLT,TRBJ2-6,TRBV25-1
SVALSYEQY,TRBJ2-7,TRBV20-1
ASSMGLASFNEQF,TRBJ2-1,TRBV19
SVAGGAGGRETQY,TRBJ2-5,TRBV29-1
ASSEQGIGTEAF,TRBJ1-1,TRBV2
AGSADRDREGDTQY,TRBJ2-3,TRBV12-3/TRBV12-4
ASSSRRPWRTSGTDTQY,TRBJ2-3,TRBV5-1
ATSDLPSRQRETQY,TRBJ2-5,TRBV24-1
ASSPGATETQY,TRBJ2-5,TRBV7-2
ASNGGQETQY,TRBJ2-5,TRBV2
SVEDPGTAGYT,TRBJ1-2,TRBV29-1
ASSLGRGGNYGYT,TRBJ1-2,TRBV2
ASSTLALAGANVLT,TRBJ2-6,TRBV19
ASVRPGGTEAF,TRBJ1-1,TRBV13
ASSYRGRRDTEAF,TRBJ1-1,TRBV7-9
ATSDTTGEGIQETQY,TRBJ2-5,TRBV24-1
SVEPGWGYT,TRBJ1-2,TRBV29-1
ATSDFRRWGNEQF,TRBJ2-1,TRBV24-1
SARDVTAREHTEAF,TRBJ1-1,TRBV20-1
ASTQWTDSYEQY,TRBJ2-7,TRBV2
ASSLSSNSYEQY,TRBJ2-7,TRBV12-3/TRBV12-4
ASSLLVINEQF,TRBJ2-1,TRBV7-8
SARSILVQEETQY,TRBJ2-5,TRBV20-1
ASSIGVRTYEQF,TRBJ2-1,TRBV19